This T cell receptor (beta chain) was obtained from a study of vaccination and CD4 T cells after COVID-19. Findings of the study overall: The study found that a median roughly 89% of reactive clones in convalescent patients appeared only post-vaccination.

Treatment defined: roughly 11-day PBMC culture with coronavirus spike peptide pools or control peptides (ViraFEST assay). The CDR3 consists of 19 residues. The ends lost 5 bases at V and 2 bases at J; junction bases unmatched: 18. CDR1 is SGHTA, CDR2 FQGNSA, per germline. The Oncomine TCR Beta short-read assay was what sequenced the DNA obtained from cultured CD4+ T cells. The template was genomic DNA from cultured CD4+ T cells. MiXCR, applied by TCRdb to the PCR reads, yields one record per CDR3 protein. The sample lists more than 7,500 distinct CDR3 sequences; 50% to 60% were seen once. Of note for this clonotype: Its antigen is not known.

The chain carries TRBV7-2 and TRBJ2-4; 7 bases are shared with TRBD1. The source of this sequence is a human donor who had recovered from COVID-19. The sample comprised CD4+ T cells from blood, cultured in vitro. CDR3 in amino acids: CASSPSTGLIRVTKNIQYF. The DNA of the CDR3 is TGTGCCAGCAGCCCATCGACAGGGCTAATCCGCGTAACCAAAAACATTCAGTACTTC.